The rows below give T cell receptor beta chains drawn from one sample of a study of persistence of HIV-infected CD4 T cells. Profiling relied on immunoSEQ multiplex PCR, and the TCRdb table lists in-frame clones only, not all of them. Of 25,000 to 30,000 clones in the sample, over 65% were seen once. Their target antigens are unknown. The sample here was CD4+ T cells sorted from PBMCs after approximately 19-hour stimulation, taken from a patient who received antiretroviral therapy. These receptors all stem from an adult woman with HIV who was CMV-seropositive. The CDR3 runs from the conserved cysteine through the conserved F or W.

v_gene,j_gene,CDR3aa
TRBV29-1,TRBJ1-1,CSVKTGWDTEAFF
TRBV3-1/TRBV3-2,TRBJ1-1,CASSRPGQVNTEAFF
TRBV6-1,TRBJ2-4,CASSEGQGNIQYF
TRBV6-5,TRBJ2-7,CASSALYEQYF
TRBV7-3,TRBJ2-1,CASSFTGGGNEQFF
TRBV19,TRBJ1-1,CASSIWGLDTEAFF
TRBV2,TRBJ1-5,CASSNRQGGTPQHF
TRBV25-1,TRBJ2-5,CASSPRWGAFSLEETQYF
TRBV14,TRBJ1-2,CASSPAGYGYTF
TRBV19,TRBJ1-5,CASSQGNSQPQHF
TRBV6-5,TRBJ1-4,CASSYGASNEKLFF
TRBV27,TRBJ2-1,CASSLFGKNEQFF
TRBV6-1,TRBJ1-1,CASSPARGSTEAFF
TRBV10-3,TRBJ1-5,CAISDAAGSGQPQHF
TRBV10-3,TRBJ1-1,CAISEGGLAEAFF
TRBV5-5,TRBJ1-6,CASSLRPEGGSPLHF
TRBV5-1,TRBJ1-3,CASSTLAGGGPGNTIYF
TRBV7-6,TRBJ1-1,CASSLQRGGNTEAFF
TRBV10-3,TRBJ2-2,CAISGGTGELFF
TRBV2,TRBJ1-4,CASRETQGAGGKLFF
TRBV12-3/TRBV12-4,TRBJ2-2,CAWSAITGELFF
TRBV6-1,TRBJ2-3,CASSDGLAGGPLDTQYF
TRBV7-9,TRBJ1-2,CASSSYSGGYTF
TRBV6-5,TRBJ2-1,CASSSPGQGLNEQFF
TRBV5-1,TRBJ1-4,CASSFTGGEKLFF
TRBV2,TRBJ2-1,CASSEGSGAYNEQFF
TRBV30,TRBJ1-1,CAWSVQGAVLKAFF
TRBV7-8,TRBJ1-5,CASSPRGKPQHF
TRBV4-2,TRBJ2-3,CASSPTVGSGGASTQYF
TRBV3-1/TRBV3-2,TRBJ1-6,CASSHGQVNSPLHF
TRBV29-1,TRBJ2-1,CSVRINEQFF
TRBV18,TRBJ2-7,CASSPPGTGPLGEQYF
TRBV23-1,TRBJ1-5,CASSRLRATSFGNQPQHF
TRBV6-5,TRBJ1-2,CASKPRGGSDGYTF
TRBV3-1/TRBV3-2,TRBJ1-1,CASSQDRGAWNTEAFF
TRBV4-2,TRBJ1-4,CASSPLLAENEKLFF
TRBV6-5,TRBJ1-5,CASSHGQGYQPQHF
TRBV12-3/TRBV12-4,TRBJ2-1,CASSRLNNEQFF
TRBV30,TRBJ2-3,CAWGTLTDTQYF
TRBV5-1,TRBJ2-1,CASSLDGGRDEQFF
TRBV3-1/TRBV3-2,TRBJ1-2,CASSQRGLEGYTF
TRBV5-1,TRBJ1-3,CASSLLGDLLSGNTIYF
TRBV27,TRBJ1-5,CATRDSWDQPQHF
TRBV12-3/TRBV12-4,TRBJ1-6,CASSTQGSPLHF
TRBV6-5,TRBJ1-1,CASISSGVNTEAFF
TRBV9,TRBJ2-5,CASSVARLAGYQETQYF
TRBV29-1,TRBJ1-1,CSVRTGTTEAFF
TRBV2,TRBJ1-1,CASRKDSRETEAFF
TRBV7-8,TRBJ1-1,CASTIQGARTEAFF
TRBV18,TRBJ1-1,CASSPNMYTEAFF